The present T cell receptor (beta chain) was sequenced within a study of regulatory T cells in long-lasting Graves disease. This sample's time point: persistent/refractory GD, antithyroid drugs over 5 years with positive TRAb. RNA from PBMCs was the source of the TCR library. The guidelines of the American Thyroid Association were the basis for diagnosing Graves' disease. The authors built TCR beta libraries using iRepertoire HTBI primers and Arm-PCR of CDR3 regions. A single record per CDR3 protein comes from TCRdb applying MiXCR to the multiplex PCR reads. The sample consists of about 450,000 distinct CDR3 sequences, less than 25% of them appearing once. CDR3 length equals 15 residues. Trimming stripped 4 bases from V and 7 bases from J, with 19 bases between. Germline values: CDR1 MGHRA, CDR2 YSYEKL.

Sequenced material: peripheral blood mononuclear cells (PBMCs), taken when the disease was refractory, from a patient treated with antithyroid drugs. The TCR comes from a female donor with Graves disease. The chain has TRBV4-1 and TRBJ1-2; a possible D gene is TRBD1 (6 bases). The CDR3 region is CASSPLPPGGSGYTF. DNA of the CDR3: TGCGCCAGCAGCCCACTCCCCCCGGGGGGCAGTGGCTACACCTTC.